This T cell receptor beta chain was obtained from a study of radiotherapy plus CTLA-4 blockade in lung cancer. Study summary: With 31% of patients having disease control, objective responses were seen in about 17%. Overall study results and limits: Early blood T cell clone changes and increased post-radiation serum interferon-beta were reportedly the strongest response predictors. Subsequent to radiotherapy plus ipilimumab, tumor-derived TCR clones underwent expansion in blood.

This clone came up a few times. Its cognate antigen is unknown. Assay used: immunoSEQ multiplex PCR; TCRdb lists only in-frame clones, some missing. The sample lists about 91,000 clones, more than 70% seen once, with about 14% in the top ten. Germline V lookup: CDR1 SGHRS, CDR2 YFSETQ. The CDR3 has 14 residues. The V end was cut by 4 bases, the J end by 6 bases, with 13 bases between. The clonotype comes from a human donor with non-small cell lung cancer that progressed on radiotherapy plus ipilimumab. The rearrangement joins TRBV5-1 to TRBJ1-4; no reliable D call. The material sequenced was peripheral blood, taken from a patient treated with radiotherapy plus ipilimumab. This chain's CDR3 is CASSQKGQDEKLFF. The CDR3 DNA reads TGCGCCAGCAGCCAAAAGGGCCAGGATGAAAAACTGTTTTTT.